This T cell receptor (beta chain) is drawn from a study of blood T cell repertoires in COVID-19. Assay used: immunoSEQ multiplex PCR; TCRdb lists only in-frame clones, some missing. Among 140,000 to 150,000 clones listed, 87% were seen once. The length of the CDR3 is 16 residues. V lost 4 bases to trimming and J lost 6 bases, with 18 bases between them. Germline V CDR1 and CDR2: MNHEY, SMNVEV (reference sequence). Recovery among Cohort 3 donors was established by two negative PCRs, clearance, or symptom resolution. This sequence joins TRBV27 and TRBJ1-4, with D tentatively TRBD1 (5 bases). The clonotype was recovered from a man aged 55 to 70 who had recovered from COVID-19. The specimen sequenced was PBMCs or T cells enriched from blood (not recorded which). The CDR3 DNA follows: TGTGCCAGCAGTTCCCAACGGACATTCTCGGATGAAAAACTGTTTTTT. This gives the protein CASSSQRTFSDEKLFF.